Below are 24 T cell receptor beta chains sequenced from a single sample in a study of CD8 T cells in ankylosing spondylitis. TCRdb re-analysed the 5' RACE reads in MiXCR, keeping a single row per CDR3 protein. The sample has about 360,000 distinct CDR3 sequences, 20% to 25% seen once. The specimen sequenced was blood, either unsorted or a sorted T cell fraction (not recorded which). The source is a male donor with ankylosing spondylitis or in good health (not recorded which).

The table lists this clonotype with a few counts. CDR3 protein: CASSTAGIYEQYF. CDR3 sequence (DNA): TGTGCCAGCAGTACTGCAGGGATCTACGAGCAGTACTTC. The J gene is TRBJ2-7, the V gene TRBV12-3 or TRBV12-4, with D maybe TRBD1 (5 bases). V lost 5 bases and J lost 3, with 11 bases in between. CDR3 length: 13 amino acids.

The chain recombines TRBV12-3 or TRBV12-4 with TRBJ2-3; 11 nucleotides match TRBD2. The CDR3 spans 17 residues. V dropped 5 bases and J dropped 6; count of bases not matched to a gene: 13. The chain's CDR3 is CASSPLLAGGPRDTQYF. The CDR3 DNA reads TGTGCCAGCAGTCCCCTGCTAGCGGGGGGCCCCAGGGATACGCAGTATTTT.

J is TRBJ2-5 and V is TRBV7-9, with D tentatively TRBD1 (5 bases). CDR1 is SEHNR, CDR2 FQNEAQ, per germline (reference sequence). Between the trimmed V and J ends, which lost 5 bases and 4 bases, there was a span of 14 bases. CDR3 size: 14 residues. The CDR3 nucleotides are TGTGCCAGCAGCCTACCTTTAACAGGAGAGACCCAGTACTTC. Translating it yields CASSLPLTGETQYF.

The J gene is TRBJ2-7, the V gene TRBV6-5; 7 nucleotides align to TRBD1. Looked up from germline, CDR1 is MNHEY and CDR2 is SVGAGI. The V gene end was trimmed by 2 bases and the J gene end by 5 bases; junction bases not matched to a gene: 3. The CDR3 totals 13 residues. Here the CDR3 reads CASSYGQGDEQYF. CDR3 in DNA: TGTGCCAGCAGTTACGGTCAGGGGGACGAGCAGTACTTC.

This chain uses TRBV20-1 with TRBJ2-7; 7 bases are shared with TRBD1. CDR1 and CDR2 from the germline V gene are DFQATT and SNEGSKA (reference sequence). The CDR3 sequence is 14 residues long. V was clipped by 6 bases and J by 3 bases; unmatched bases: 11. CDR3 protein: CSAPKWGQSYEQYF. As DNA, the CDR3 is TGCAGTGCCCCAAAATGGGGACAGAGCTACGAGCAGTACTTC.

This clonotype occurred a few times. The rearrangement joins TRBV12-3 or TRBV12-4 to TRBJ2-1; the D is unclear. V was cut by 10 bases and J by 3 bases, with 16 bases left in between. The CDR3 runs 14 residues. In DNA form, the CDR3 reads TGTGCCACTGAAGCGAGGAGCGACTACAATGAGCAGTTCTTC. Amino acid sequence: CATEARSDYNEQFF.

The chain employs TRBV5-6 and TRBJ2-7; D not certain. Germline CDR1 is SGHDT and CDR2 is YYEEEE. This CDR3 contains 14 residues. V was pared by 0 bases and J by 5 bases, with 12 bases between. CDR3: CASSLARLRDEQYF. CDR3 nucleotides: TGTGCCAGCAGCTTGGCCCGGCTAAGGGACGAGCAGTACTTC.

The V and J genes are TRBV6-6 and TRBJ1-4; 11 positions agree with TRBD1. J lost 6 bases, V lost 9 bases, and 3 bases had no gene match. Germline loops: CDR1 MNHNY, CDR2 SVGAGI (reference sequence). The CDR3 consists of 13 residues. As DNA, the CDR3 is TGTGCCAGTGGGACAGGGGGAGATGAAAAACTGTTTTTT. Residues: CASGTGGDEKLFF.

The chain combines TRBV25-1 with TRBJ2-6; perhaps TRBD2 as D (5 bases). CDR1 and CDR2 from the germline V gene are MGHDK and SYGVNS. CDR3 length: 14 residues. V lost 11 bases and J 2 bases, leaving 13 bases between the germline ends. CDR3 protein: CACRGGTGANVLTF. The CDR3 DNA reads TGTGCCTGCCGTGGAGGTACTGGGGCCAACGTCCTGACTTTC.

Only a few counts were recorded for this clonotype. The rearrangement links TRBV20-1 to TRBJ2-4; D ambiguous. This CDR3 has 13 residues. Germline CDR1 is DFQATT and CDR2 is SNEGSKA (reference sequence). Trimming stripped 5 bases from V and 0 bases from J, with 8 bases between. The CDR3 loop is CSAFTLAKNIQYF. CDR3 DNA: TGCAGTGCTTTTACTTTAGCCAAAAACATTCAGTACTTC.

The chain has TRBV6-1 and TRBJ2-7, with 9 bases fitting TRBD1. The CDR3 loop spans 15 amino acids. Trimming at V came to 6 bases and at J to 6 bases, leaving 12 bases not matched to a gene. Germline loops: CDR1 MNHNS, CDR2 SASEGT. The CDR3 DNA reads as TGTGCCAGCAGGGGGTGGGACAGGGAACCCCTCGAGCAGTACTTC. Its translation is CASRGWDREPLEQYF.

This clonotype was seen at least ten times. V usage is TRBV25-1 and J usage is TRBJ2-5, with a possible D match to TRBD1 (5 bases). The length of the CDR3 is 12 residues. Germline-derived CDR1 and CDR2 are MGHDK and SYGVNS. V lost 5 bases, J lost 5 bases, and 9 bases lay in between. The CDR3 nucleotides read TGTGCCAGCAGTAAGGGGCCCGAGACCCAGTACTTC. Its protein product is CASSKGPETQYF.

V is TRBV5-6 and J is TRBJ2-2; no definite D call. Trimming removed 0 bases at V and 7 bases at J, with 7 bases between. The germline CDR1 and CDR2 sequences are SGHDT and YYEEEE. The CDR3 runs 13 residues. CDR3 nucleotide sequence: TGTGCCAGCAGCTTGGCGCAGATCGGGGAGCTGTTTTTT. Translated, it gives CASSLAQIGELFF.

The J gene is TRBJ2-5, the V gene TRBV12-3 or TRBV12-4; the match to TRBD2 covers 7 bases. The CDR3 extends over 14 amino acids. V shed 4 bases, J shed 1 base, and the junction held 3 bases outside the gene matches. Written as DNA, the CDR3 is TGTGCCAGCAGTTACCCGGGAGGCCAAGAGACCCAGTACTTC. Its translation is CASSYPGGQETQYF.

V is TRBV4-1 and J is TRBJ2-7, with D hard to call. There are 15 residues in the CDR3. Germline CDR1 MGHRA, CDR2 YSYEKL. V lost 0 bases, J lost 5 bases, and 14 bases lay in between. CDR3 coding DNA: TGCGCCAGCAGCCAAGATCAGTATGCCGTTGACGAGCAGTACTTC. It yields the protein CASSQDQYAVDEQYF.

This clonotype showed up just a few times. V and J are TRBV28 and TRBJ1-2; no definite D call. CDR1 and CDR2 (germline): MDHEN, SYDVKM. The CDR3 extends over 13 amino acids. V lost 7 bases to trimming and J lost 0 bases, with 9 bases between them. CDR3 amino acids: CASIGVANYGYTF. The CDR3 DNA sequence: TGTGCCAGCATCGGGGTGGCTAACTATGGCTACACCTTC.

This clonotype was found a few times. The CDR3: CASSQQGQETQYF. Written as DNA, the CDR3 is TGTGCCAGCAGCCAACAGGGACAAGAGACCCAGTACTTC. The chain has TRBV7-9 and TRBJ2-5; perhaps TRBD1 as D (6 bases). V lost 5 bases and J lost 2, with 9 bases in between. CDR1 is SEHNR and CDR2 is FQNEAQ in the germline V gene (reference sequence). This CDR3 region has 13 residues.

V and J are TRBV20-1 and TRBJ2-1; the match to TRBD2 covers 8 bases. Germline values: CDR1 DFQATT, CDR2 SNEGSKA (reference sequence). This CDR3 contains 14 residues. With V trimmed by 3 bases and J by 7 bases, 8 bases remained unmatched. The CDR3 loop is CSASGGASLNEQFF. The CDR3 bases are TGCAGTGCTAGCGGGGGGGCCTCGTTGAATGAGCAGTTCTTC.

This chain connects TRBV12-3 or TRBV12-4 to TRBJ2-1; D perhaps matches TRBD2 (6 bases). CDR3 size: 15 residues. V was clipped by 6 bases and J by 1 base, with 13 bases between them. The CDR3 DNA sequence: TGTGCCAGCAGCGGGAGCCGGGGGTCCTACAATGAGCAGTTCTTC. Translating gives CASSGSRGSYNEQFF.

This clonotype was detected only a few times. This chain uses TRBV6-1 with TRBJ2-5, with 7 bases that match TRBD1. V was clipped by 6 bases and J by 6 bases; unmatched bases: 7. The CDR3 length is 13 residues. Germline V gene lookup returns CDR1 MNHNS and CDR2 SASEGT. The CDR3 sequence is CASSWDRGKTQYF. DNA for the CDR3: TGTGCCAGCAGCTGGGACAGAGGAAAGACCCAGTACTTC.

The rearrangement joins TRBV10-1 to TRBJ2-2; 8 bases fit TRBD2. Germline assignment: CDR1 WNHNN and CDR2 SYGVQD (reference sequence). Unmatched junction bases numbered 5, after V lost 3 bases and J lost 5 bases. This CDR3 region has 15 residues. Written as DNA, the CDR3 is TGCGCCAGCAGTGATTCCGGGGGGGGTACCGGGGAGCTGTTTTTT. Translation: CASSDSGGGTGELFF.

This clonotype came up many times. V usage is TRBV18 and J usage is TRBJ2-5; D is undetermined. This CDR3 contains 12 residues. Germline CDR1 and CDR2: KGHSH and LQKENI. V was pared by 0 bases and J by 4 bases, with 3 bases between. This CDR3 reads CASSPPGETQYF. Written as DNA, the CDR3 is TGTGCCAGCTCACCACCGGGAGAGACCCAGTACTTC.

In its sample, this clonotype was seen once. This chain connects TRBV9 to TRBJ2-1; 9 bases align to TRBD1. The CDR3 runs to 19 residues. The germline V gene encodes CDR1 SGDLS and CDR2 YYNGEE. Germline trimming cut 4 bases from V and 0 bases from J; bases unmatched to any gene: 14. CDR3 protein: CASSPPRTGVAGSYNEQFF. In nucleotides, the CDR3 is TGTGCCAGCAGCCCCCCGAGGACAGGGGTGGCGGGCTCCTACAATGAGCAGTTCTTC.

J is TRBJ2-1 and V is TRBV12-3 or TRBV12-4, with D possibly being TRBD1 or TRBD2 (5 bases each). This CDR3 has 14 amino acids. V shed 6 bases and J shed 12 bases, with 21 bases lying between them. Written as DNA, the CDR3 is TGTGCCAGCAGCCCTTCTTCATTGGGTGGGGGGCAGTTCTTC. This codes for CASSPSSLGGGQFF.